These 23 T cell receptor beta chains came from one sample sequenced in a study of human T cells and chemical hapten exposure. TCRdb re-analysed the RACE reads in MiXCR, keeping a single row per CDR3 protein. The sample contains about 140,000 distinct CDR3 sequences, 10% to 15% of which appear only once. As for time point: patch test 2, 6 weeks after DPC sensitization. Treatment reported: therapeutic diphenylcyclopropenone sensitization with weekly scalp DPC. The specimen was whole blood, collected in connection with sensitization to the hapten diphenylcyclopropenone (DPC). Receptor source: a woman aged 50 to 65 with alopecia areata. Some clones in this sample may be carry-over from other donors' samples.

The gene calls are TRBV13 and TRBJ1-1; D not resolved. The length of the CDR3 is 16 residues. Deletions cut 5 bases from V and 0 bases from J, with 16 bases between. Germline V gives CDR1 PRHDT, CDR2 FYEKMQ (reference sequence). The CDR3 reads CASSPRRGSLNTEAFF. DNA of the CDR3: TGTGCCAGCAGCCCCCGACGTGGCAGCTTGAACACTGAAGCTTTCTTT.

This chain joins TRBV5-6 and TRBJ1-4; the D gene is possibly TRBD1 (6 bases). V lost 3 bases and J lost 4, with 16 bases in between. There are 16 residues in the CDR3. Germline V gene sequence: CDR1 SGHDT, CDR2 YYEEEE. This CDR3 is CASSSGQLRNNEKLFF. The CDR3 region has the DNA TGTGCCAGCAGCTCAGGACAGCTACGCAATAATGAAAAACTGTTTTTT.

This clonotype was detected only a few times. The V gene is TRBV20-1, the J gene TRBJ2-1; 10 nucleotides match TRBD1. The CDR3 is made up of 15 amino acids. V lost 3 bases, J lost 1 base, and 3 bases stayed unmatched. The germline CDR1 and CDR2 sequences are DFQATT and SNEGSKA (reference sequence). CDR3 in DNA: TGCAGTGCTAGGGGACAGGGGAAATCCTACAATGAGCAGTTCTTC. Translation gives CSARGQGKSYNEQFF.

This clonotype showed up just a few times. This chain connects TRBV20-1 to TRBJ1-4, with TRBD1 matching 8 bases. The junction had 5 bases not matched to a gene; V was cut back by 5 bases and J by 6 bases. The CDR3 runs to 13 residues. Germline lookup yields CDR1 DFQATT and CDR2 SNEGSKA (reference sequence). In DNA form, the CDR3 reads TGCAGTGCTTCACAGGGGGTGGATGAAAAACTGTTTTTT. Translating gives CSASQGVDEKLFF.

This clonotype was counted at least ten times. CDR3 protein: CATSDSRETKNIQYF. CDR3 nucleotide sequence: TGTGCCACCAGTGATTCGCGGGAAACCAAAAACATTCAGTACTTC. This chain connects TRBV24-1 to TRBJ2-4; D may be TRBD2 (6 bases). CDR3 length: 15 amino acids. With 2 bases removed from V and 2 bases from J, the gap between germline ends came to 9 bases. Germline V gene lookup returns CDR1 KGHDR and CDR2 SFDVKD.

This clonotype came up many times. One end of the junction varies from germline; a read error may be responsible. This chain links TRBV3-1 with TRBJ2-5; TRBD2 matches at 9 bases. Looked up from germline, CDR1 is LGHDT and CDR2 is YNNKEL (reference sequence). The CDR3 is made up of 11 amino acids. CDR3 in DNA: TGTGCCAGCGCAGGATCTAGCGGGGAAAACTTC. It encodes CASAGSSGENF.

This clonotype was seen at least ten times. The rearrangement uses TRBV19 and TRBJ1-5; 8 bases line up with TRBD1. V dropped 10 bases and J dropped 7; count of bases not matched to a gene: 9. The CDR3 runs to 13 residues. Germline CDR1 reads LNHDA; CDR2 reads SQIVND (reference sequence). CDR3 DNA: TGTGCCATTTCTCAGGGGGCACAGCAGCCCCAGCATTTT. It specifies CAISQGAQQPQHF. Full variable domain (missing parts from reference TRBV19 and TRBJ1-5): DGGITQSPKYLFRKEGQNVTLSCEQNLNHDAMYWYRQDPGQGLRLIYYSQIVNDFQKGDIAEGYSVSREKKESFPLTVTSAQKNPTAFYLCAISQGAQQPQHFGDGTRLSIL.

This clonotype was counted a few times. J is TRBJ1-2 and V is TRBV7-3; no definite D call. The CDR3 length is 13 residues. Trimming pared 4 bases from V and 8 bases from J, leaving 14 bases between. Germline V CDR1 and CDR2: SGHTA, FQGTGA. The CDR3 DNA reads TGTGCCAGCAGCTACTATGGAGGCGGCGGCTACACCTTC. Its translation is CASSYYGGGGYTF.

The gene calls are TRBV7-8 and TRBJ1-3; unclear D gene. Trimming removed 3 bases at V and 0 bases at J, with 12 bases between. Germline V gene sequence: CDR1 SGHVS, CDR2 FQNEAQ. The CDR3 is 16 residues long. The CDR3: CASSFGRPLSGNTIYF. In nucleotides, the CDR3 is TGTGCCAGCAGCTTTGGAAGACCCCTCTCTGGAAACACCATATATTTT.

Many counts were recorded for this clonotype. This sequence joins TRBV24-1 and TRBJ1-2; D is ambiguous. Per germline, CDR1 KGHDR and CDR2 SFDVKD. The CDR3 totals 12 residues. The V gene lost 2 bases and the J gene lost 8 bases, with 8 bases spanning the gap. CDR3 in DNA: TGTGCCACCAGTGATTCACCCGGAGGCTACACCTTC. It codes for CATSDSPGGYTF.

The table lists this clonotype with many counts. The rearrangement joins TRBV11-2 to TRBJ2-1; the match to TRBD2 covers 13 bases. The CDR3 length is 19 residues. V trimming: 6 bases; J trimming: 6 bases; junction bases outside the gene matches: 17. CDR1 and CDR2 from the germline V gene are SGHAT and FQNNGV. The CDR3 coding sequence is TGTGCCAGCAGAGACCAACTAGCGGGAGGGCCTTCACCCCTCAATGAGCAGTTCTTC. Translating gives CASRDQLAGGPSPLNEQFF. Supplemented by reference TRBV11-2 and TRBJ2-1, the full variable domain reads EAGVAQSPRYKIIEKRQSVAFWCNPISGHATLYWYQQILGQGPKLLIQFQNNGVVDDSQLPKDRFSAERLKGVDSTLKIQPAKLEDSAVYLCASRDQLAGGPSPLNEQFFGPGTRLTVL.

This clonotype was picked up many times. J is TRBJ1-5 and V is TRBV5-6, with no clear D. V was shortened by 3 bases and J by 2 bases, with 3 bases between the two germline ends. The CDR3 is made up of 12 amino acids. CDR1 is SGHDT, CDR2 YYEEEE, per germline. In nucleotides, the CDR3 is TGTGCCAGCAGCTACGGCAATCAGCCCCAGCATTTT. It specifies CASSYGNQPQHF. The whole variable domain, remainder taken from reference TRBV5-6 and TRBJ1-5, is DAGVTQSPTHLIKTRGQQVTLRCSPKSGHDTVSWYQQALGQGPQFIFQYYEEEERQRGNFPDRFSGHQFPNYSSELNVNALLLGDSALYLCASSYGNQPQHFGDGTRLSIL.

The V call is TRBV2, the J call TRBJ2-7, with TRBD2 matching 9 bases. The germline CDR1 and CDR2 sequences are SNHLY and FYNNEI. The CDR3 has 14 amino acids. V dropped 4 bases and J dropped 5; count of bases not matched to a gene: 6. The CDR3, as DNA: TGTGCCAGCAGTGGGGCGGGAGGGACGAACGAGCAGTACTTC. The encoded protein is CASSGAGGTNEQYF. Combining the CDR3 with reference TRBV2 and TRBJ2-7 gives the whole variable domain EPEVTQTPSHQVTQMGQEVILRCVPISNHLYFYWYRQILGQKVEFLVSFYNNEISEKSEIFDDQFSVERPDGSNFTLKIRSTKLEDSAMYFCASSGAGGTNEQYFGPGTRLTVT.

In regard to this clonotype: This likely comes from a read error, as the CDR3 has no conserved phenylalanine or tryptophan at its end. The J gene is TRBJ2-5, the V gene TRBV12-3 or TRBV12-4; D is unclear. The ends were cut back, 6 bases at V and 5 bases at J, with 16 bases in the middle. This CDR3 comprises 14 residues. Here the CDR3 DNA reads TGTGCCAGCAGCACGCACAATTCCGGGGAGACCCAGTACTTA. It codes for CASSTHNSGETQYL.

V is TRBV7-9 and J is TRBJ1-2, with D maybe TRBD1 (5 bases). The CDR3 extends over 15 amino acids. Per the germline V gene, CDR1 is SEHNR and CDR2 is FQNEAQ (reference sequence). V was clipped by 5 bases and J by 4 bases, with 17 bases between them. Written as DNA, the CDR3 is TGTGCCAGCAGCCCAACAGCAGGGACTAGCTATGGCTACACCTTC. Residues: CASSPTAGTSYGYTF.

There are a few counts of this clonotype. This chain connects TRBV29-1 to TRBJ2-7; 9 nucleotides line up with TRBD1. Germline loops: CDR1 SQVTM, CDR2 ANQGSEA. Trimming took 7 bases from V and 4 from J; bases not matched to a gene: 11. The CDR3 runs 14 residues. This chain's CDR3 is CSARRETGGYEQYF. CDR3 bases: TGCAGCGCCCGAAGGGAGACAGGGGGATACGAGCAGTACTTC.

This clonotype appeared a few times. The rearrangement uses TRBV20-1 and TRBJ2-7; D remains unclear. The V and J ends lost 0 bases and 0 bases respectively, with 12 bases between them. The CDR3 length is 15 residues. The germline gives CDR1 DFQATT, CDR2 SNEGSKA (reference sequence). The CDR3 bases are TGCAGTGCTAGAGATGCCGCGGCCCTCTCCTACGAGCAGTACTTC. Amino acids: CSARDAAALSYEQYF.

The V call is TRBV3-1, the J call TRBJ2-1; 7 bases fit TRBD2. The J segment lost 6 bases and the V segment lost 3 bases, leaving 8 bases of the junction unmatched. The CDR3 runs 15 residues. Germline lookup yields CDR1 LGHDT and CDR2 YNNKEL (reference sequence). The CDR3 loop reads CASSHLHGRSNEQFF. The CDR3 DNA follows: TGTGCCAGCAGCCATCTGCACGGGAGGAGCAATGAGCAGTTCTTC.

There are many counts of this clonotype. J is TRBJ1-6 and V is TRBV7-8, with 7 bases fitting TRBD1. The germline CDR1 and CDR2 sequences are SGHVS and FQNEAQ. The CDR3 is made up of 14 amino acids. Losses at the gene ends were 3 bases for V and 8 bases for J; bases not matched to a gene: 4. The CDR3 is CASSFRGDDSPLHF. The CDR3, as DNA: TGTGCCAGCAGCTTCAGGGGGGACGATTCACCCCTCCACTTT. Together with reference TRBV7-8 and TRBJ1-6, the CDR3 gives the full variable domain: GAGVSQSPRYKVAKRGQDVALRCDPISGHVSLFWYQQALGQGPEFLTYFQNEAQLDKSGLPSDRFFAERPEGSVSTLKIQRTQQEDSAVYLCASSFRGDDSPLHFGNGTRLTVT.

In its sample, this clonotype was seen a few times. The CDR3 DNA reads as TGTGCCAGCAGCCAAGGACCGGGACGGCAGTTCTTC. This gives the protein CASSQGPGRQFF. The rearrangement links TRBV3-1 to TRBJ2-1; D is tentatively TRBD1 or TRBD2 (5 bases each). CDR1 LGHDT and CDR2 YNNKEL come from the germline V gene (reference sequence). This CDR3 comprises 12 residues. Between the trimmed V and J ends, which lost 1 base and 12 bases, there was a span of 10 bases.

The CDR3 here is CASSIGAYNEQFF. DNA for the CDR3: TGTGCCAGCAGTATTGGGGCCTACAATGAGCAGTTCTTC. The chain is built from TRBV12-3 or TRBV12-4 and TRBJ2-1; D is undetermined. The CDR3 runs 13 residues. With 5 bases removed from V and 2 bases from J, the gap between germline ends came to 7 bases.

Only a few counts were recorded for this clonotype. DNA of the CDR3: TGTGCCAGCAGCTTAAGTCTCGGACTAGCGGGCGTTTACAATGAGCAGTTCTTC. As protein: CASSLSLGLAGVYNEQFF. This chain joins TRBV11-2 and TRBJ2-1; 11 bases align to TRBD2. V trimming: 2 bases; J trimming: 4 bases; junction bases outside the gene matches: 10. The CDR3 spans 18 residues. CDR1 and CDR2 from the germline V gene are SGHAT and FQNNGV. Looking up the rest from reference TRBV11-2 and TRBJ2-1 gives the full variable domain: EAGVAQSPRYKIIEKRQSVAFWCNPISGHATLYWYQQILGQGPKLLIQFQNNGVVDDSQLPKDRFSAERLKGVDSTLKIQPAKLEDSAVYLCASSLSLGLAGVYNEQFFGPGTRLTVL.

This clonotype appeared a few times. The chain joins TRBV30 to TRBJ2-7; D is undetermined. The CDR3 covers 12 residues. V shed 4 bases and J shed 2 bases, with 9 bases lying between them. CDR1 GTSNPN and CDR2 SVGIG come from the germline V gene (reference sequence). CDR3 sequence reads: CAWTLTPYEQYF. The CDR3 DNA reads TGTGCCTGGACCCTGACACCCTACGAGCAGTACTTC. Complete variable domain (other parts from reference TRBV30 and TRBJ2-7): SQTIHQWPATLVQPVGSPLSLECTVEGTSNPNLYWYRQAAGRGLQLLFYSVGIGQISSEVPQNLSASRPQDRQFILSSKKLLLSDSGFYLCAWTLTPYEQYFGPGTRLTVT.